This T cell receptor beta chain was recovered during a study of shared clonotypes between healthy human individuals. As to this clone: This sample also contains other DNA sequences that code for the same CDR3.

Per the germline V gene, CDR1 is MNHEY and CDR2 is SMNVEV (reference sequence). This CDR3 has 13 residues. With 2 bases removed from V and 3 bases from J, the gap between germline ends came to 8 bases. Assay used: immunoSEQ multiplex PCR; TCRdb lists only in-frame clones, some missing. The sample comprises more than 550,000 clones, around 90% of which are singletons, and around a third rests with the top ten. This chain links TRBV27 with TRBJ2-7, with D possibly matching TRBD2 (6 bases). Sequenced material: memory CD8+ T cells from PBMCs. Subset of the sample: CD45RO+ cells pooled with CCR7-negative TemRA cells. The receptor was isolated from a man between 18 and 29 years old in good health. Some clones in this sample may be carry-over from other donors' samples. This CDR3 is CASSLGTHYEQYF. CDR3 coding DNA: TGTGCCAGCAGTTTAGGGACTCACTACGAGCAGTACTTC.